The 14 T cell receptor beta chains below all came from one sample that was sequenced in a study of beta chain features in type 1 diabetes. cDNA synthesis used the whole RNA isolate, giving expressed TCRB sequences. TCRdb's table, derived via immunoSEQ multiplex PCR, lists solely in-frame clones and lacks some. The sample records over 700,000 clones, 17% being singletons. The sample comprised naive CD4+ T cells from blood. These receptor sequences come from a woman between 18 and 30 years old in good health.

Only a few counts were recorded for this clone. V usage is TRBV19 and J usage is TRBJ1-2, with D tentatively TRBD1 (6 bases). The CDR3 runs 15 residues. The germline gives CDR1 LNHDA, CDR2 SQIVND (reference sequence). Trimming removed 5 bases at V and 8 bases at J, with 21 bases between. The CDR3 bases are TGTGCCAGTAGTGCCACACTAGGACAGATCCGAGGCTACACCTTC. This sequence encodes CASSATLGQIRGYTF.

The V gene is TRBV7-9, the J gene TRBJ2-3; 8 nucleotides match TRBD2. Looked up from germline, CDR1 is SEHNR and CDR2 is FQNEAQ (reference sequence). The CDR3 extends over 14 amino acids. Trimming took 9 bases from V and 3 from J; bases not matched to a gene: 8. This CDR3 reads CASRAGVGTDTQYF. The CDR3 DNA reads TGTGCCAGTCGAGCGGGAGTGGGGACAGATACGCAGTATTTT.

The CDR3 reads CASSGQGYGYTF. CDR3 DNA: TGTGCCAGCAGCGGACAGGGGTATGGCTACACCTTC. The chain has TRBV6-5 and TRBJ1-2, with 9 positions matching TRBD1. Germline-derived CDR1 and CDR2 are MNHEY and SVGAGI. This CDR3 spans 12 amino acids. J lost 5 bases, V lost 6 bases, and 1 base had no gene match.

V gene TRBV28 combines with J gene TRBJ2-7, with 7 bases that match TRBD2. Germline V CDR1 and CDR2: MDHEN, SYDVKM. V gave up 10 bases and J gave up 6 bases; unmatched junction bases: 9. The CDR3 length is 12 residues. The CDR3 is CAITTGGSEQYF. The CDR3 region has the DNA TGTGCCATTACAACGGGGGGTAGCGAGCAGTACTTC.

The chain employs TRBV6-5 and TRBJ1-1; 7 nucleotides align to TRBD1. CDR1 MNHEY and CDR2 SVGAGI come from the germline V gene. The V and J ends lost 7 bases and 0 bases, in that order; junction bases with no gene match: 8. This CDR3 comprises 15 residues. The CDR3 protein is CASTRQGGMNTEAFF. CDR3 nucleotide sequence: TGTGCCAGCACAAGACAGGGTGGCATGAACACTGAAGCTTTCTTT.

The V and J genes are TRBV10-3 and TRBJ2-7; TRBD2 matches 14 bases. V lost 4 bases, J lost 6 bases, and 5 bases stayed unmatched. This CDR3 contains 15 residues. CDR1 is ENHRY, CDR2 SYGVKD, per germline. The CDR3 loop reads CAISGTSGRPFEQYF. In nucleotides, the CDR3 is TGTGCCATCAGTGGGACTAGCGGGAGGCCTTTCGAGCAGTACTTC.

This clone was picked up one time. This chain uses TRBV7-9 with TRBJ2-5; 7 nucleotides line up with TRBD1. This CDR3 has 13 amino acids. Germline V lookup: CDR1 SEHNR, CDR2 FQNEAQ (reference sequence). The V and J ends lost 5 bases and 4 bases, in that order; junction bases with no gene match: 4. The CDR3 here is CASSPDRVETQYF. The CDR3 DNA is TGTGCCAGCAGCCCTGACAGGGTAGAGACCCAGTACTTC. The entire variable domain, with the rest obtained from reference TRBV7-9 and TRBJ2-5, is as follows: DTGVSQNPRHKITKRGQNVTFRCDPISEHNRLYWYRQTLGQGPEFLTYFQNEAQLEKSRLLSDRFSAERPKGSFSTLEIQRTEQGDSAMYLCASSPDRVETQYFGPGTRLLVL.

Only one count was recorded for this clone. The CDR3 protein is CASSLIRISYEQYF. CDR3 DNA: TGTGCCAGCAGCTTGATACGGATCTCCTACGAGCAGTACTTC. This chain links TRBV5-8 with TRBJ2-7; D not resolved. Between the trimmed V and J ends, which lost 1 base and 0 bases, there was a span of 8 bases. Germline CDR1 reads SGHTS; CDR2 reads YDEGEE. The CDR3 covers 14 residues.

This clone was seen more than once but under ten times. The rearrangement links TRBV6-6 to TRBJ2-1, with 10 positions matching TRBD2. V lost 9 bases and J lost 4; bases outside the gene matches: 6. This CDR3 is 14 amino acids long. The germline V gene has CDR1 MNHNY and CDR2 SVGAGI (reference sequence). This CDR3 is CASEREGAYNEQFF. In DNA, the CDR3 is TGTGCCAGTGAGCGGGAGGGGGCATACAATGAGCAGTTCTTC.

This clone came up a few times. The gene calls are TRBV20-1 and TRBJ1-3; D is uncertain. Trimming took 1 base from V and 4 from J, leaving 2 bases between them. Germline CDR1 DFQATT, CDR2 SNEGSKA (reference sequence). The CDR3 has 11 amino acids. This CDR3 reads CSARVGNTIYF. The DNA of the CDR3 is TGCAGTGCTAGAGTAGGAAACACCATATATTTT.

This clone has just a few counts. The DNA of the CDR3 is TGTGCCAGTAGCCCACTAGCGCCCTACAATGAGCAGTTCTTC. Its protein product is CASSPLAPYNEQFF. The rearrangement joins TRBV19 to TRBJ2-1, with 7 bases matching TRBD2. Germline V gives CDR1 LNHDA, CDR2 SQIVND (reference sequence). The CDR3 loop spans 14 amino acids. J was trimmed by 2 bases and V by 6 bases; bases with no gene match: 4. The whole variable domain, filled in from reference TRBV19 and TRBJ2-1, reads DGGITQSPKYLFRKEGQNVTLSCEQNLNHDAMYWYRQDPGQGLRLIYYSQIVNDFQKGDIAEGYSVSREKKESFPLTVTSAQKNPTAFYLCASSPLAPYNEQFFGPGTRLTVL.

The chain recombines TRBV6-6 with TRBJ1-1, with 7 bases that match TRBD1. From germline, CDR1 is MNHNY and CDR2 SVGAGI (reference sequence). CDR3 size: 15 residues. Germline trimming cut 5 bases from V and 0 bases from J; bases unmatched to any gene: 6. The CDR3 region is CASSPTGQMNTEAFF. As DNA, the CDR3 is TGTGCCAGCAGTCCGACAGGGCAGATGAACACTGAAGCTTTCTTT.

This clone has just a few counts. The chain has TRBV5-1 and TRBJ2-3; the D gene is possibly TRBD1 (5 bases). Per the germline V gene, CDR1 is SGHRS and CDR2 is YFSETQ. Trimming removed 0 bases from V and 1 base from J, with 15 bases in between. The CDR3 extends over 17 amino acids. The CDR3 protein is CASSLAFTGSGTDTQYF. The CDR3 DNA is TGCGCCAGCAGCTTGGCCTTTACAGGTTCGGGCACAGATACGCAGTATTTT.

This clone was observed a few times. The J gene is TRBJ1-1, the V gene TRBV6-5; 7 bases align to TRBD1. CDR3 length equals 14 residues. The V segment lost 5 bases and the J segment 0 bases; nucleotides outside the gene matches: 3. Germline loops: CDR1 MNHEY, CDR2 SVGAGI. The CDR3: CASSTGTVNTEAFF. In nucleotides, the CDR3 is TGTGCCAGCAGTACCGGGACAGTGAACACTGAAGCTTTCTTT.